These 8 T cell receptor beta chains came from one sample sequenced in a study of blood T cell repertoires in COVID-19. The protocol was immunoSEQ multiplex PCR, while the TCRdb copy is restricted to in-frame clones and leaves out a portion. The data show 200,000 or so clones, almost 90% seen once. The sample consisted of peripheral blood. These receptors were taken from a woman aged 55-69 years with acute or convalescent COVID-19.

Only a few counts were recorded for this clone. CDR3 loop: CASSSTDNQPQHF. In nucleotides, the CDR3 is TGTGCCAGCAGTTCAACAGACAATCAGCCCCAGCATTTT. V usage is TRBV27 and J usage is TRBJ1-5; D gene unclear. CDR3 length: 13 amino acids. Germline V lookup: CDR1 MNHEY, CDR2 SMNVEV (reference sequence). Between the trimmed V and J ends, which lost 4 bases and 3 bases, there was a span of 7 bases.

This chain uses TRBV23-1 with TRBJ1-4; 8 positions match TRBD1. TRBV23-1 is marked as an open reading frame, function uncertain. V dropped 10 bases and J dropped 8; count of bases not matched to a gene: 9. This CDR3 comprises 13 residues. CDR3 sequence reads: CATADRDGEKLFF. CDR3 bases: TGCGCCACAGCGGACAGGGATGGAGAAAAACTGTTTTTT.

The chain carries TRBV12-3 or TRBV12-4 and TRBJ1-2, with unresolved D. V was clipped by 6 bases and J by 3 bases, with 11 bases between them. CDR3 length: 13 residues. CDR3 residues: CASRRGLYYGYTF. Written as DNA, the CDR3 is TGTGCCAGCAGGCGTGGACTCTACTATGGCTACACCTTC.

The J gene is TRBJ1-2, the V gene TRBV30; 7 positions agree with TRBD1. Germline loops: CDR1 GTSNPN, CDR2 SVGIG (reference sequence). The CDR3 loop spans 14 amino acids. The V and J ends lost 5 bases and 2 bases, in that order; junction bases with no gene match: 8. CDR3 sequence (DNA): TGTGCCTGGTTGGAGGACAGGCCGAACTATGGCTACACCTTC. Protein sequence: CAWLEDRPNYGYTF.

DNA for the CDR3: TGTGCCAGCAGCCCGCCTAGCGAGAACTACGAGCAGTACTTC. This translates into CASSPPSENYEQYF. The chain is built from TRBV7-3 and TRBJ2-7; weak D call: TRBD2 (6 bases). Germline V gene sequence: CDR1 SGHTA, CDR2 FQGTGA. The CDR3 runs 14 residues. V lost 5 bases to trimming and J lost 3 bases, with 14 bases between them.

This chain connects TRBV19 to TRBJ2-1, with 9 nucleotides matching TRBD1. Per the germline V gene, CDR1 is LNHDA and CDR2 is SQIVND (reference sequence). This CDR3 spans 14 amino acids. V shed 6 bases and J 3 bases; nucleotides not matched to a gene: 3. CDR3 sequence: CASRGQGSYNEQFF. CDR3 bases: TGTGCCAGTAGAGGACAGGGGAGCTACAATGAGCAGTTCTTC.

The chain couples TRBV6-5 to TRBJ1-2, with 7 bases matching TRBD1. The CDR3 is 14 residues long. Germline CDR1 reads MNHEY; CDR2 reads SVGAGI. J gave up 3 bases and V 7 bases, and 8 bases lay outside the gene matches. CDR3 nucleotide sequence: TGTGCCAGCAACCTAGGACAGGTCTACTATGGCTACACCTTC. Translation: CASNLGQVYYGYTF.

The chain employs TRBV10-3 and TRBJ2-1; 11 nucleotides agree with TRBD2. The CDR3 spans 17 residues. CDR1 and CDR2 from the germline V gene are ENHRY and SYGVKD. The ends lost 10 bases at V and 5 bases at J; junction bases unmatched: 16. In DNA form, the CDR3 reads TGTGCCACCTCCCCTTTAGCGGGAGGGCCGGCGGACAATGAGCAGTTCTTC. Its translation: CATSPLAGGPADNEQFF.